This TCR beta chain was sequenced in a study of early T cells in non-severe SARS-CoV-2 infection. Study-wide points: Using VDJdb, the matching emphasized anti-spike CD8 responses while missing private and CD4 specificities.

Per germline, CDR1 MDHEN and CDR2 SYDVKM. The length of the CDR3 is 14 residues. The germline V and J ends were trimmed by 6 bases and 5 bases, with 16 bases remaining between them. The TCR library protocol was used to attach unique molecular identifiers. These identifiers were attached to individual cDNA molecules. Each CDR3 protein gets one entry after TCRdb re-called the 5' RACE reads with MiXCR. The profile shows about 92,000 distinct CDR3 sequences, approximately 14% of them singletons. A remark on this clonotype: The target antigen is unknown.

The chain couples TRBV28 to TRBJ1-1; D remains unclear. Specimen: whole blood. This sequence was found in an adult who was a healthcare worker with PCR-confirmed SARS-CoV-2 infection or an uninfected control (not recorded which). DNA of the CDR3: TGTGCCAGCAGGCAGAAACGGGTCAGAACTGAAGCTTTCTTT. Translation: CASRQKRVRTEAFF. Full variable domain (outside the CDR3, taken from reference TRBV28 and TRBJ1-1): DVKVTQSSRYLVKRTGEKVFLECVQDMDHENMFWYRQDPGLGLRLIYFSYDVKMKEKGDIPEGYSVSREKKERFSLILESASTNQTSMYLCASRQKRVRTEAFFGQGTRLTVV.